One T cell receptor (beta chain) is described in this entry. Its antigen is not identified. The genomic DNA of each subset was split evenly across several immunoSEQ plates. Profiling relied on immunoSEQ multiplex PCR, and the TCRdb table lists in-frame clones only, not all of them. The sample has approximately 2.5 million clones, 90% to 95% seen once. Trimming removed 0 bases at V and 1 base at J, with 12 bases between. The CDR3 is made up of 16 amino acids. The V gene's germline CDR1 is SGHVS and CDR2 FNYEAQ. The entry originates in a study of shared clonotypes between healthy human individuals. Study-level results: Only blood samples were collected, and tissue repertoires likely differ.

The gene calls are TRBV7-6 and TRBJ1-1; weak D call: TRBD1 (5 bases). Sequencing input: naive CD4+ T cells from PBMCs. Subset indicated: CD45RA+ positively selected. The TCR was taken from a man aged 18 to 30 in good health. Some clones in this sample may be carry-over from other donors' samples. The CDR3 sequence is CASSLASDQGNTEAFF. The CDR3, as DNA: TGTGCCAGCAGCTTAGCCTCAGACCAGGGGAACACTGAAGCTTTCTTT.